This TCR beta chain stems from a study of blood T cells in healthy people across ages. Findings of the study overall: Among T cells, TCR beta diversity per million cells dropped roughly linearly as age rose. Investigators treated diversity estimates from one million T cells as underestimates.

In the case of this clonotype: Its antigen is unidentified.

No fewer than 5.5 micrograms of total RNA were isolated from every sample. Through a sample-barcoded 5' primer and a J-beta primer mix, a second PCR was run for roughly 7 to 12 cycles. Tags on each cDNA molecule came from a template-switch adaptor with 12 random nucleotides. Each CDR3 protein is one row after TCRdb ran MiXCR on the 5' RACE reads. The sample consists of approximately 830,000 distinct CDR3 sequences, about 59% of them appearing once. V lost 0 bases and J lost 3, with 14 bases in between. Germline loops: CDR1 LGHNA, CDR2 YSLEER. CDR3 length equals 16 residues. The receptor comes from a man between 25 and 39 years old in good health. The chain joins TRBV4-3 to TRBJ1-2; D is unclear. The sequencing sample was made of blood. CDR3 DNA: TGCGCCAGCAGCCAAGATGTGGCACGGCGAGACTATGGCTACACCTTC. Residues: CASSQDVARRDYGYTF.